The clone carrying this T cell receptor beta chain is medium-sized (0.01 to 0.1%) in the sample. The antigen remains unidentified. The germline gene is not matched at one end of the junction; a read error may be the cause. The source of the sample is a study of yellow fever vaccine responses in identical twins. Study results and caveats: Reportedly, the response of twins' T cells to the vaccine seemed partly convergent, partly personalized.

This CDR3 spans 14 amino acids. The germline CDR1 and CDR2 sequences are SGHNT and YENEEA. Via MiXCR, TCRdb re-called the RT-PCR reads, giving one row per CDR3 protein. The sample contains 15,000 to 20,000 distinct CDR3 sequences, about four fifths of which appear only once. The sequence derives from a woman aged 18-35 years who received the yellow fever vaccine. The material sequenced was T cells from blood (PBMCs), unsorted or a sorted subset (not recorded which), taken before or after yellow fever vaccination (not recorded which). The chain carries TRBV11-3 and TRBJ2-1; 8 nucleotides align to TRBD2. CDR3 nucleotides: TGTGCCAGCACCTTAACTAGCGGTTACAATGAGCAGTTCTTC. Its translation is CASTLTSGYNEQFF.